The clone carrying this T cell receptor (beta chain) was recorded a few times. This sample was included in a study of T cells after yellow fever vaccination. This CDR3 is built from 14 residues. Germline-derived CDR1 and CDR2 are SGHRS and YFSETQ. Trimming removed 0 bases from V and 7 bases from J, with 11 bases in between. TCRdb redid the calling of the 5' RACE reads with MiXCR, one entry per CDR3 protein. The sample contains fewer than 450,000 distinct CDR3 sequences, around 8.1% of which appear only once. The sequence was obtained from a man aged 18 to 29 who received the YFV17D yellow fever vaccine. The chain carries TRBV5-1 and TRBJ2-1, with D perhaps matching TRBD1 (6 bases). The sequenced sample was PBMCs, obtained 45 days after the first yellow fever vaccination. The CDR3 is CASSLATRGNEQFF. CDR3 sequence (DNA): TGCGCCAGCAGCTTGGCAACCAGGGGAAATGAGCAGTTCTTC.